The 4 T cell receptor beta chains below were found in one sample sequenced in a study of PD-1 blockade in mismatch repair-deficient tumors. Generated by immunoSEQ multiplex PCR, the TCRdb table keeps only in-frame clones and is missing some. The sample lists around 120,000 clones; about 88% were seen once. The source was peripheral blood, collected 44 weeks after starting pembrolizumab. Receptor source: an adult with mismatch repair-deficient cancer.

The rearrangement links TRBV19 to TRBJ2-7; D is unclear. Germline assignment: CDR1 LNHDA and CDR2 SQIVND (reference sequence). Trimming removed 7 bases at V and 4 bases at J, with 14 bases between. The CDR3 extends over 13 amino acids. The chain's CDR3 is CASNVRVGYEQYF. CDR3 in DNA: TGTGCCAGTAATGTTAGGGTAGGGTACGAGCAGTACTTC.

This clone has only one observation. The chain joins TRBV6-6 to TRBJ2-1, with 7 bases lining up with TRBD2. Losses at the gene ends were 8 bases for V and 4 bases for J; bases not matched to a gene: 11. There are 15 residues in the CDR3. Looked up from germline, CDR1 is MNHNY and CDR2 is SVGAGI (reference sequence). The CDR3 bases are TGTGCCAGCGGGCGGCGGGGAGGGGAGTACAATGAGCAGTTCTTC. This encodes CASGRRGGEYNEQFF.

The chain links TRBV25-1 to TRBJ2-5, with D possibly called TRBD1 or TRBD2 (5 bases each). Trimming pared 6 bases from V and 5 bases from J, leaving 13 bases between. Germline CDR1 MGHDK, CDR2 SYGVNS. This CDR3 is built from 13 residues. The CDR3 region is CASSDRGDETQYF. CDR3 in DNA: TGTGCCAGCAGCGACCGGGGCGATGAGACCCAGTACTTC.

The CDR3 DNA follows: TGTGCCAGCAGCGTAGGCTCTAGCGGGAGCACAGATACGCAGTATTTT. As protein: CASSVGSSGSTDTQYF. The chain recombines TRBV9 with TRBJ2-3, with 8 bases lining up with TRBD2. CDR3 length: 16 residues. From germline, CDR1 is SGDLS and CDR2 YYNGEE. With V trimmed by 0 bases and J by 0 bases, 3 bases remained unmatched. Combining the CDR3 with reference TRBV9 and TRBJ2-3 gives the whole variable domain DSGVTQTPKHLITATGQRVTLRCSPRSGDLSVYWYQQSLDQGLQFLIQYYNGEERAKGNILERFSAQQFPDLHSELNLSSLELGDSALYFCASSVGSSGSTDTQYFGPGTRLTVL.